This entry lists 17 T cell receptor beta chains sequenced from one sample in a study of neurological immune-mediated disorders. Each CDR3 protein gets one entry after TCRdb re-called the 5' RACE reads with MiXCR. This table has tens of thousands of distinct CDR3 sequences, less than 4% appearing once. Material for sequencing was PBMCs. The receptor source for this set is a man aged 30 to 39 with multiple sclerosis.

The genes are TRBV5-6 and TRBJ2-3; D gene uncertain. This CDR3 is 14 amino acids long. CDR1 and CDR2 from the germline V gene are SGHDT and YYEEEE. Between the trimmed V and J ends, which lost 0 bases and 2 bases, there was a span of 7 bases. The CDR3 loop reads CASSLGAHTDTQYF. The CDR3, as DNA: TGTGCCAGCAGCTTGGGGGCGCACACAGATACGCAGTATTTT.

This clonotype was observed many times. This chain uses TRBV12-3 or TRBV12-4 with TRBJ2-4; 8 bases are shared with TRBD2. V lost 3 bases and J lost 0; bases outside the gene matches: 1. The CDR3 is 15 residues long. CDR3 in amino acids: CASSLRGVAKNIQYF. CDR3 DNA sequence: TGTGCCAGCAGTTTGCGGGGGGTAGCCAAAAACATTCAGTACTTC.

This clonotype was found many times. A much larger clone lies a single base off, so this may be a read error. This chain connects TRBV12-3 or TRBV12-4 to TRBJ2-3; D is uncertain. The V end was cut by 2 bases, the J end by 2 bases, with 2 bases between. The CDR3 covers 12 residues. For the CDR3, the DNA is TGTGCCAGCAGTTTAAACACAGATACGCAGTATTTT. As protein: CASSLNTDTQYF.

This chain connects TRBV7-6 to TRBJ2-5; D ambiguous. CDR1 and CDR2 (germline): SGHVS, FNYEAQ. This CDR3 is 16 amino acids long. Trimming shortened V by 1 base and J by 4 bases, and 16 bases separated the two germline ends. In DNA form, the CDR3 reads TGTGCCAGCAGCTTAGAGCGTCCCTACGCAAGAGAGACCCAGTACTTC. This sequence encodes CASSLERPYARETQYF.

This clonotype was found many times. The chain carries TRBV10-3 and TRBJ2-7; weak D call: TRBD1 (5 bases). This CDR3 comprises 15 residues. V was cut by 3 bases and J by 7 bases, with 19 bases left in between. Germline V CDR1 and CDR2: ENHRY, SYGVKD. The CDR3 here is CAISDTDIKSWEQYF. As DNA, the CDR3 is TGTGCCATCAGTGATACGGACATCAAATCATGGGAGCAGTACTTC.

This clonotype came up many times. The chain uses TRBV5-6 and TRBJ2-3; no definite D call. The CDR3 contains 15 residues. V was pared by 4 bases and J by 0 bases, with 12 bases between. Germline values: CDR1 SGHDT, CDR2 YYEEEE. CDR3 bases: TGTGCCAGCAGCCCCAGGTGGTCTAGCACAGATACGCAGTATTTT. Amino acid sequence: CASSPRWSSTDTQYF.

Ten or more counts support this clonotype. The V call is TRBV29-1, the J call TRBJ1-2; a possible D gene is TRBD1 (5 bases). The CDR3 consists of 14 residues. Germline assignment: CDR1 SQVTM and CDR2 ANQGSEA. V was pared by 6 bases and J by 1 base, with 15 bases between. The CDR3 bases are TGCAGCGTGACGCCCGGGGCTTATAACTATGGCTACACCTTC. This codes for CSVTPGAYNYGYTF.

This clonotype was counted many times. The CDR3 loop is CSVVRDTNYGYTF. The CDR3, as DNA: TGCAGCGTTGTAAGGGATACTAACTATGGCTACACCTTC. The chain recombines TRBV29-1 with TRBJ1-2; D unclear. The CDR3 runs to 13 residues. Trimming removed 4 bases from V and 0 bases from J, with 9 bases in between. CDR1 and CDR2 from the germline V gene are SQVTM and ANQGSEA.

This clonotype was counted many times. The V and J genes are TRBV5-1 and TRBJ2-3; D not resolved. Germline V gene data show CDR1 as SGHRS and CDR2 as YFSETQ. V gave up 0 bases and J gave up 0 bases, with 11 bases separating them. The CDR3 is made up of 16 amino acids. The CDR3 protein is CASSLVVSSSTDTQYF. CDR3 nucleotides: TGCGCCAGCAGCTTGGTCGTCAGCTCTAGCACAGATACGCAGTATTTT.

This clonotype was seen at least ten times. This rearrangement joins TRBV29-1 to TRBJ1-1, with D tentatively TRBD1 (5 bases). The CDR3 is made up of 15 amino acids. In germline, CDR1 is SQVTM, CDR2 ANQGSEA. Trimming pared 6 bases from V and 0 bases from J, leaving 17 bases between. The CDR3 loop reads CSVARGGHVNTEAFF. The CDR3 nucleotides are TGCAGCGTAGCCCGGGGGGGTCATGTGAACACTGAAGCTTTCTTT.

This clonotype was counted at least ten times. The V and J genes are TRBV9 and TRBJ2-3; 9 nucleotides match TRBD1. The germline V gene has CDR1 SGDLS and CDR2 YYNGEE. Unmatched junction bases numbered 9, after V lost 4 bases and J lost 0 bases. CDR3 length: 17 residues. The CDR3 sequence is CASSPRQGVASTDTQYF. In DNA, the CDR3 is TGTGCCAGCAGCCCCAGACAGGGGGTCGCTAGCACAGATACGCAGTATTTT.

In its sample, this clonotype was seen many times. The V gene is TRBV12-3 or TRBV12-4, the J gene TRBJ2-2, with a tentative D call TRBD1 (5 bases). V lost 2 bases, J lost 6 bases, and 13 bases lay in between. The CDR3 runs 15 residues. The CDR3 loop reads CASSLKGFYSGELFF. In DNA, the CDR3 is TGTGCCAGCAGTTTAAAGGGGTTCTATTCCGGGGAGCTGTTTTTT.

In its sample, this clonotype was seen many times. The CDR3 coding sequence is TGTGCCAGCAGTTTACCGGGACAGGGGGCGGATACGCAGTATTTT. The encoded protein is CASSLPGQGADTQYF. The chain is built from TRBV27 and TRBJ2-3; 12 bases agree with TRBD1. After removal of 2 bases from V and 6 bases from J, the junction contained 3 bases not matched to a gene. The CDR3 consists of 15 residues. Per germline, CDR1 MNHEY and CDR2 SMNVEV (reference sequence).

On this clonotype itself: One end of the junction fails to match germline, which may point to a read error. The chain employs TRBV5-1 and TRBJ1-5, with 7 nucleotides matching TRBD1. Germline CDR1 SGHRS, CDR2 YFSETQ. The CDR3 loop spans 15 amino acids. CDR3 in amino acids: CASSPTGTSNQPQNF. CDR3 nucleotides: TGCGCCAGCAGCCCGACAGGGACTAGCAATCAGCCCCAGAATTTT.

This clonotype has a count of ten or more. The rearrangement links TRBV7-8 to TRBJ1-2; 9 bases map to TRBD1. The CDR3 runs to 16 residues. Germline assignment: CDR1 SGHVS and CDR2 FQNEAQ. Losses at the gene ends were 5 bases for V and 8 bases for J; bases not matched to a gene: 15. CDR3 sequence: CASSRAGTGIREGYTF. CDR3 DNA: TGTGCCAGCAGCAGAGCCGGGACAGGGATTAGGGAAGGCTACACCTTC.

This clonotype was counted ten times or more. The chain joins TRBV5-1 to TRBJ1-1, with a possible D match to TRBD1 (5 bases). The CDR3 is 13 amino acids. Between the trimmed V and J ends, which lost 2 bases and 1 base, there was a span of 6 bases. CDR1 and CDR2 (germline): SGHRS, YFSETQ. The CDR3 bases are TGCGCCAGCAGCTTACAGGAGAACACTGAAGCTTTCTTT. It encodes CASSLQENTEAFF.

By sample share, this clonotype is medium-sized. The chain couples TRBV7-2 to TRBJ2-7; no definite D call. Deletions cut 2 bases from V and 3 bases from J, with 8 bases between. Per germline, CDR1 SGHTA and CDR2 FQGNSA. The CDR3 sequence is 13 residues long. The CDR3 here is CASSLSILYEQYF. CDR3 sequence (DNA): TGTGCCAGCAGCTTATCTATCCTCTACGAGCAGTACTTC.